The rows below give T cell receptor beta chains drawn from one sample of a study of human T cells and chemical hapten exposure. TCRdb recomputed calls from the RACE reads with MiXCR, one row per CDR3 protein. The data hold 95,000 to 150,000 distinct CDR3 sequences, with roughly 13% observed a single time. The sample in question was whole blood, obtained in connection with sensitization to the hapten diphenylcyclopropenone (DPC). Source of these receptors: a woman under 30 with alopecia areata. Some clones in this sample may be carry-over from other donors' samples. CDR3s include the opening cysteine and the closing phenylalanine or tryptophan. A D gene is named only where the DNA matches it firmly. Clone size is stated in some rows and not others, as once, few, many or a class when expanded.

-	TRBV9	TRBD1	TRBJ2-1	TGTGCCAGCAGCGTGGACAGGCAACCCTACAATGAGCAGTTCTTC	CASSVDRQPYNEQFF
many	TRBV18	-	TRBJ1-5	TGTGCCAGCTCACCCCGAGGGGGCAATCAGCCCCAGCATTTT	CASSPRGGNQPQHF
few	TRBV4-2	TRBD2	TRBJ2-1	TGTGCCAGCAGCCAAGGGACTAGCGAGGTAAATGAGCAGTTCTTC	CASSQGTSEVNEQFF
-	TRBV5-1	TRBD1	TRBJ2-7	TGCGCCAGCAGCCCTCTAACAGGGGGCGGTGTAATGTACGAGCAGTACTTC	CASSPLTGGGVMYEQYF
few	TRBV7-9	-	TRBJ2-5	TGTGCCACCACGTACGCCGAAGGGACCCAGTACTTC	CATTYAEGTQYF
many	TRBV6-5	TRBD1	TRBJ2-7	TGTGCCAGCAGTTTCGCGACAGGGCGCTCCTACGAGCAGTACTTC	CASSFATGRSYEQYF
-	TRBV20-1	-	TRBJ2-3	TGCAGTGCAAAAGGGGACGCTTACCTTAGCACAGATACGCAGTATTTT	CSAKGDAYLSTDTQYF
few	TRBV11-3	TRBD1	TRBJ2-1	TGTGCCAGCAGTTCAGGGGGAGAGCAGTTCTTC	CASSSGGEQFF
many	TRBV27	TRBD1	TRBJ1-6	TGTGCCAGCAGTCTCGACAGGGACTCCTATAATTCACCCCTCCACTTT	CASSLDRDSYNSPLHF
-	TRBV5-1	-	TRBJ1-5	TGCGCCAGCAGCCTGGACAAAAATCAGCCCCAGCATTTT	CASSLDKNQPQHF
-	TRBV12-3/TRBV12-4	-	TRBJ2-2	TGTGCCAGCAGCCGTACGGTGTCCACCGGGGAGCTGTTTTTT	CASSRTVSTGELFF
-	TRBV20-1	-	TRBJ1-1	TGCAGTGCTGGGTGGGGTACGGACACTGAAGCTTTCTTT	CSAGWGTDTEAFF
-	TRBV6-2/TRBV6-3	-	TRBJ2-7	TGTGCCGGCAGTTACTCGAAAAGGGTAGCGGAACCCTACGAGCAGTACTTC	CAGSYSKRVAEPYEQYF
few	TRBV15	TRBD1	TRBJ2-1	TGTGCCACCAGCAGAACAACAGGGGCCAGCCTCCCCGCATACAATGAGCAGTTCTTC	CATSRTTGASLPAYNEQFF
many	TRBV6-5	TRBD1	TRBJ1-5	TGTGCCAGCAGCCCCGGGACAGGGAGTGGACAGCCCCAGCATTTT	CASSPGTGSGQPQHF
-	TRBV4-3	-	TRBJ2-1	TGCGCCAGCAGCCAAGCTGGGGGGGCAGGGGGGAATGAGCAGTTCTTC	CASSQAGGAGGNEQFF
-	TRBV6-2/TRBV6-3	-	TRBJ2-5	TGTGCCAGCAGTTACTCGACATCCGCGGGCAGCCAAGAGACCCAGTACTTC	CASSYSTSAGSQETQYF
many	TRBV7-9	TRBD2	TRBJ2-1	TGTGCCAGCAGCCTAGGACTAGCGAGTCGCAATGAGCAGTTCTTC	CASSLGLASRNEQFF
many	TRBV6-2/TRBV6-3	-	TRBJ2-3	TGTGCCAGCAGTTACGCCCGGGATACGCAGTATTTT	CASSYARDTQYF
-	TRBV7-2	TRBD1	TRBJ1-2	TGTGCCAGCAGCTTGATGACAGGGGTTAACTATGGCTACACCTTC	CASSLMTGVNYGYTF